The entry that follows covers one T cell receptor (beta chain) sequence. Methods used by the authors: By means of reference gene primer amplification, nucleated cell counts were estimated. The method was immunoSEQ multiplex PCR; TCRdb's version includes in-frame clones alone and lacks a portion of them. That table supplies the V and J calls and clone size; D and trimming were determined from the DNA. There are 400,000 or so clones in the sample; about 87% occur only once, and about 1.9% lies in the top ten. These data are taken from a study of blood T cell repertoires in COVID-19. Overall study context: The United States, Italy and Spain supplied acute and convalescent COVID-19 samples.

Germline CDR1 reads MNHNS; CDR2 reads SASEGT. The length of the CDR3 is 17 residues. V dropped 1 base and J dropped 1; count of bases not matched to a gene: 3. Recruits, aged roughly 18 to 90 years, lived in 24 US areas. Allocation to cohorts depended on clinical history reported by the participants. Sample: PBMCs or T cells enriched from blood (not recorded which). This receptor was obtained from a man aged 35-49 years in a cohort exposed to, infected with or recovered from COVID-19 (not recorded which). The chain employs TRBV6-1 and TRBJ2-3, with 12 nucleotides matching TRBD2. CDR3 in amino acids: CASSEVRTSGGTDTQYF. The CDR3 bases are TGTGCCAGCAGTGAAGTTCGGACTAGCGGGGGCACAGATACGCAGTATTTT.